This T cell receptor beta chain was retrieved from a study of high-grade serous ovarian cancer treatment subgroups. The study, taken as a whole, reports: CDR1 and CDR2 were left unanalyzed; analyses focused on CDR3.

Turning to this clone: Its cognate antigen is unknown.

Tumor tissue was taken before any definitive surgery or chemotherapy was given. The protocol was immunoSEQ multiplex PCR, while the TCRdb copy is restricted to in-frame clones and leaves out a portion. The data contain 10,000 to 12,000 clones, around 83% of them singletons. The sample was tumor tissue. The receptor was derived from a human donor with high-grade serous ovarian cancer.

DNA for the CDR3: TGTGCCAGCAGCGTAAGGACAGGGATCTATGGCTACACCTTC. Translated, it gives CASSVRTGIYGYTF. The chain employs TRBV5-8 and TRBJ1-2; 8 nucleotides line up with TRBD1. Trimming removed 4 bases from V and 4 bases from J; junction bases left unmatched: 6. CDR3 size: 14 residues. Germline CDR1 reads SGHTS; CDR2 reads YDEGEE.